The subject of this entry is one T cell receptor beta chain. Its antigen is not identified. The data originate from a study of a mutant IDH1 vaccine in newly diagnosed glioma. Overall study context: Patients were pretreated with radiotherapy, temozolomide, or both, mostly both.

The time point was: week 23, last vaccination. Vaccination used 300 ug of mutant IDH1 20-mer peptide per dose, with topical imiquimod. The V gene's germline CDR1 is SGHTA and CDR2 FQGNSA. The CDR3 consists of 12 residues. The ends were cut back, 5 bases at V and 5 bases at J, with 7 bases in the middle. The repertoire was sequenced with immunoSEQ multiplex PCR; TCRdb's copy has only in-frame clones and lacks some. The data hold 35,000 to 50,000 clones, with around 90% observed a single time. The TCR comes from a man aged 50 to 60 with glioma. V usage is TRBV7-2 and J usage is TRBJ1-5; D is perhaps TRBD1 (6 bases). Source: PBMCs, taken from a glioma patient whose treatment included an IDH1 peptide vaccine. The CDR3 reads CASSRQDQPQHF. CDR3 DNA: TGTGCCAGCAGCCGACAGGATCAGCCCCAGCATTTT.